This TCR beta chain was sequenced in a study of shared T cell receptors in the human thymus. Germline V CDR1 and CDR2: KGHSH, LQKENI. Trimming took off 3 bases at V and 2 bases at J, with 19 bases between the two ends. The CDR3 is made up of 17 amino acids. TCRdb's copy holds only in-frame clones and misses some; the assay was immunoSEQ multiplex PCR. The repertoire has roughly 710,000 clones, over 75% of them found once; the top ten carry roughly 0.01%. The same sample was also studied in work on human thymus T cells. That investigation notes: Thymic material originated from resections removed in the course of corrective heart surgery. Usage of V and J genes appeared biased in thymic and blood repertoires. Reports from related research described highly overlapping thymic repertoires among unrelated individuals.

The TCR sequence derives from a girl under two years old with a congenital heart defect. The V call is TRBV18, the J call TRBJ1-2, with D tentatively TRBD1 (5 bases). The sequenced sample consisted of thymocytes. In nucleotides, the CDR3 is TGTGCCAGCTCACCCCTCGAACTACTAAACAGGAACTATGGCTACACCTTC. Translating it yields CASSPLELLNRNYGYTF. Based on the CDR3 plus reference TRBV18 and TRBJ1-2, the full variable domain is NAGVMQNPRHLVRRRGQEARLRCSPMKGHSHVYWYRQLPEEGLKFMVYLQKENIIDESGMPKERFSAEFPKEGPSILRIQQVVRGDSAAYFCASSPLELLNRNYGYTFGSGTRLTVV.